This TCR beta chain derives from a study of circulating and synovial CD4+ cells in juvenile arthritis. Study-level points and caveats: The pathogenic-like versus bulk T cell difference escaped Vbeta family analysis. CPL versus bulk CD4 samples: T cell genome counts differed by at least an order of magnitude. Compared with bulk blood, circulating pathogenic-like lymphocytes shared substantially more CDR3 sequences with synovial T cells.

TCRdb keeps only in-frame clones here, not all; method: immunoSEQ multiplex PCR. The table shows some 16,000 clones, with roughly 89% occurring only once. Germline V gene lookup returns CDR1 SGHNT and CDR2 YENEEA. The CDR3 length is 13 residues. As to this clone: Its antigen is undetermined.

The sample taken for sequencing was CD4+ T cells from blood. This rearrangement joins TRBV11-3 to TRBJ2-5, with 7 bases that match TRBD1. The J call may be in error: the DNA end matches TRBJ2-7 better. This sequence was found in a human donor with juvenile idiopathic arthritis. The CDR3 DNA sequence: TGTGCCAGCAGCTTAGGGACAGGAAGCGAGCAGTACTTC. It translates to CASSLGTGSEQYF.